Listed below are T cell receptor beta chains from one sample, sequenced in a study of post-analysis software for immune sequencing data. TCRdb re-derived calls from the PCR reads in MiXCR, one entry per CDR3 protein. This table holds around 400,000 distinct CDR3 sequences, approximately 39% found once. Sequenced: blood. The receptors derive from a girl aged 2-9 years with multiple sclerosis. The CDR3 runs from the conserved cysteine through the conserved F or W. D genes are given only for firm matches. Size is stated for part of the rows, as once, few or many counts, or as a class when the clone is expanded.

abundance	d_gene	j_gene	v_gene	len	CDR3nt	CDR3aa
-	TRBD1	TRBJ2-7	TRBV5-1	13	TGCGCCAGCAGACCCGGGACAGGGGACGAGCAGTACTTC	CASRPGTGDEQYF
-	-	TRBJ2-7	TRBV28	11	TGTGCCAGCCTGGGTCCCTACGAGCAGTACTTC	CASLGPYEQYF
-	TRBD1	TRBJ1-5	TRBV12-5	15	TGTGCTAGTGGTTTGTCCCGACAGGGCTCCCAGCCCCAGCATTTT	CASGLSRQGSQPQHF
-	-	TRBJ2-1	TRBV11-2	14	TGTGCCAGCAGCTCTCGGGCGGTCGGCATTGAGCAGTTCTTC	CASSSRAVGIEQFF
-	-	TRBJ2-1	TRBV12-3/TRBV12-4	14	TGTGCCAGCAGTTTGAGTTACGGGGGTGATGAGCAGTTCTTC	CASSLSYGGDEQFF
-	-	TRBJ2-3	TRBV20-1	13	TGCAGTGCTAGAGACCCGAGCACAGATACGCAGTATTTT	CSARDPSTDTQYF
-	-	TRBJ1-5	TRBV29-1	12	TGCAGCGTTGATGGGAACACAGATACGCAGCATTTT	CSVDGNTDTQHF
-	TRBD1	TRBJ1-2	TRBV7-3	14	TGTGCCAGCAGCTTATCGCGGACAGGGGATGGCTACACCTTC	CASSLSRTGDGYTF
few	TRBD2	TRBJ2-1	TRBV7-2	15	TGTGCCAGCACCACTACTAGCGGGAGGGCCTATGAGCAGTTCTTC	CASTTTSGRAYEQFF
-	TRBD1	TRBJ1-5	TRBV6-6	14	TGTGCCAGCAGTACAGGGGGCATGAATCAGCCCCAGCATTTT	CASSTGGMNQPQHF
-	-	TRBJ1-5	TRBV27	14	TGTGCCAGCAGTCCTATCTATAGCAATCAGCCCCAGCATTTT	CASSPIYSNQPQHF
-	TRBD2	TRBJ2-7	TRBV20-1	15	TGCAGTGCTAGTAATCGGCTAGCGGAATCCTACGAGCAGTACTTC	CSASNRLAESYEQYF
few	TRBD2	TRBJ2-7	TRBV4-1	16	TGCGCCAGCAGCCCCGGGTTGTCAGGGAGGGAATACGAGCAGTACTTC	CASSPGLSGREYEQYF
few	TRBD2	TRBJ2-4	TRBV6-1	10	TGTGCCAGCAGTGAGGGACTAGGGTACTTC	CASSEGLGYF
-	TRBD2	TRBJ2-1	TRBV28	15	TGTGCCAGCAGTTTACGGACTAGCTTCTACAATGAGCAGTTCTTC	CASSLRTSFYNEQFF
few	-	TRBJ2-1	TRBV28	18	TGTGCCAGCAGTGCCCCTTCGCTGGTGGGGCCGTATTACAATGAGCAGTTCTTC	CASSAPSLVGPYYNEQFF
few	TRBD1	TRBJ1-1	TRBV10-3	17	TGTGCCATCAGTGGGGTCCCGGGACAGGGGATGAACACTGAAGCTTTCTTT	CAISGVPGQGMNTEAFF
-	TRBD1	TRBJ2-7	TRBV7-9	16	TGTGCCAGCAGCTTACGATTGGGTCAGGGGGTAAGCGAGCAGTACTTC	CASSLRLGQGVSEQYF
-	-	TRBJ2-1	TRBV6-1	16	TGTGCCAGCAGTCTCCGGGACCTTAGAACGGCCAATGAGCAGTTCTTC	CASSLRDLRTANEQFF
-	TRBD1	TRBJ2-7	TRBV10-3	14	TGTGCCATCAGAGGTGGGACAGCGTCCTACGAGCAGTACTTC	CAIRGGTASYEQYF
-	-	TRBJ2-1	TRBV24-1	14	TGTGCCACCAGTGATTCTATCAGAAAAGACCCACAGTTCTTC	CATSDSIRKDPQFF
-	-	TRBJ2-5	TRBV7-9	15	TGTGCCAGCAGCTTAGTGGGCGGTAAGGGGGGGACCCAGTACTTC	CASSLVGGKGGTQYF
-	-	TRBJ2-3	TRBV5-1	14	TGCGCCAGCAGCTTGACAGTGGGCACAGATACGCAGTATTTT	CASSLTVGTDTQYF
-	-	TRBJ2-1	TRBV11-2	14	TGTGCCAGCAGCTTAAATCGCCCCTACAATGAGCAGTTCTTC	CASSLNRPYNEQFF
-	-	TRBJ2-4	TRBV3-1	14	TGTGCCAGCAGCCAATGGGCGTCCAAAAACATTCAGTACTTC	CASSQWASKNIQYF
-	-	TRBJ1-5	TRBV12-5	13	TGTGCTAGTGGTTTGGGTAGCAATCAGCCCCAGCATTTT	CASGLGSNQPQHF
-	-	TRBJ2-3	TRBV5-5	14	TGTGCCAGCAGCGCAGGGTGGGGCCGAGATACGCAGTATTTT	CASSAGWGRDTQYF
-	TRBD2	TRBJ2-3	TRBV7-2	16	TGTGTCAGCAGCTTAGTGGCGGGAGGGAGCACAGATACGCAGTATTTT	CVSSLVAGGSTDTQYF
few	-	TRBJ1-2	TRBV12-5	12	TGTGCTAGTGGTTGGACGACAGGTGGCTACACCTTT	CASGWTTGGYTF
few	-	TRBJ2-3	TRBV10-1	17	TGCGCCAGCTACGGGACTCAGGGCAAGTCTAGCACAGATACGCAGTATTTT	CASYGTQGKSSTDTQYF
few	-	TRBJ1-1	TRBV29-1	13	TGCAGCGTGCTCGTCGTTTATGACACTGAAGCTTTCTTT	CSVLVVYDTEAFF
-	-	TRBJ2-1	TRBV7-9	13	TGTGCCAGCAGCCCTCCCCTCCTCAATGAGCAGTTCTTC	CASSPPLLNEQFF
-	-	TRBJ1-4	TRBV12-3/TRBV12-4	13	TGTGCCAGCAGTCAACAGGGTAATGAAAAACTGTTTTTT	CASSQQGNEKLFF
few	-	TRBJ2-5	TRBV3-1	14	TGTGCCAGCAGCCTCCCGGGGACCCAAGAGACCCAGTACTTC	CASSLPGTQETQYF
few	TRBD1	TRBJ1-2	TRBV28	14	TGTGCCAGCAGTTTGGACAGGGGAGTCTATGGCTACACCTTC	CASSLDRGVYGYTF
-	TRBD2	TRBJ2-1	TRBV20-1	20	TGCAGTGCTCAACCTCCGGGACTAGCGGGAGAGGGGGGCTCCTACAATGAGCAGTTCTTC	CSAQPPGLAGEGGSYNEQFF
many	TRBD1	TRBJ2-5	TRBV12-3/TRBV12-4	14	TGTGCCAGCAGCCTTCGGACAGGACGGGAGACCCAGTACTTC	CASSLRTGRETQYF
-	TRBD1	TRBJ2-2	TRBV5-1	15	TGCGCCAGCAGCCCGGACAGGTTGAACACCGGGGAGCTGTTTTTT	CASSPDRLNTGELFF
-	TRBD2	TRBJ2-1	TRBV20-1	15	TGCAGTGCGACCCCATTTGCGGGGGGGTACAATGAGCAGTTCTTC	CSATPFAGGYNEQFF
-	-	TRBJ1-1	TRBV20-1	14	TGCAGTGCTAGCGACGGTTCAGGCGGCACTGAAGCTTTCTTT	CSASDGSGGTEAFF
-	-	TRBJ1-5	TRBV7-9	12	TGTGCCTCCGCCCAAGTGGGCCGGCCCCAGCATTTT	CASAQVGRPQHF
few	TRBD1	TRBJ1-5	TRBV10-3	15	TGTGCCATCAGTAGGGACAGGGCAGCCAATCAGCCCCAGCATTTT	CAISRDRAANQPQHF
-	TRBD1	TRBJ2-1	TRBV29-1	14	TGCAGCGTCACAGGGGAGAGCTCCTACAATGAGCAGTTCTTC	CSVTGESSYNEQFF
-	-	TRBJ2-5	TRBV20-1	13	TGCAGTGCTAGATCCCCCGCCGGAGAGACCCAGTACTTC	CSARSPAGETQYF